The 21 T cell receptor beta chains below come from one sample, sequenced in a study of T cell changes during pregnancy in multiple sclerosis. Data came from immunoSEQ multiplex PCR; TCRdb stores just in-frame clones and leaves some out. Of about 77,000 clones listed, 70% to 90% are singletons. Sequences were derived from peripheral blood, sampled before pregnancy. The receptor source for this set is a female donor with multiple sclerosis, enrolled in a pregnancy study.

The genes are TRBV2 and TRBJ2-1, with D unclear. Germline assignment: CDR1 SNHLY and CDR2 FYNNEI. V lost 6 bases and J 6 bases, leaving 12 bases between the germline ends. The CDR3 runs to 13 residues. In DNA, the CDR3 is TGTGCCAGCAGCCTGGAGCGCAGCAATGAGCAGTTCTTC. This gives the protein CASSLERSNEQFF. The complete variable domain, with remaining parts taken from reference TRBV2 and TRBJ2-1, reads EPEVTQTPSHQVTQMGQEVILRCVPISNHLYFYWYRQILGQKVEFLVSFYNNEISEKSEIFDDQFSVERPDGSNFTLKIRSTKLEDSAMYFCASSLERSNEQFFGPGTRLTVL.

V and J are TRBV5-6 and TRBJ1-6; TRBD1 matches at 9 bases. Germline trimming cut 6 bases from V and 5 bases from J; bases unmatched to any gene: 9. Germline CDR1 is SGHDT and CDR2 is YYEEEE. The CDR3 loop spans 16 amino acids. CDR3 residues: CASTTGGWGNNSPLHF. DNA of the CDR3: TGTGCCAGCACCACAGGGGGCTGGGGGAATAATTCACCCCTCCACTTT.

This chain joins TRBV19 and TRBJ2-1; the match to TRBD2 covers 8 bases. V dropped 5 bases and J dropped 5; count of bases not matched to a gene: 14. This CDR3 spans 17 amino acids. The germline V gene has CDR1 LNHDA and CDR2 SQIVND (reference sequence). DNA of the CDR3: TGTGCCAGTAGTCCCTCGACCGGGGGGGCACGGAACAATGAGCAGTTCTTC. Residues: CASSPSTGGARNNEQFF.

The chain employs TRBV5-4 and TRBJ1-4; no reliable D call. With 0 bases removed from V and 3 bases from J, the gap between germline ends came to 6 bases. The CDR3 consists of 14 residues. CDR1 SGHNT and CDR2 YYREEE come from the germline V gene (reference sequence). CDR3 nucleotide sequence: TGTGCCAGCAGCTTGGGAGGCCCTAATGAAAAACTGTTTTTT. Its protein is CASSLGGPNEKLFF.

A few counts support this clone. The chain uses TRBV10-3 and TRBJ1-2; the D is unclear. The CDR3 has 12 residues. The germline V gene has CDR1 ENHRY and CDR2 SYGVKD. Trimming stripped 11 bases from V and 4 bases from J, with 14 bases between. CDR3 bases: TGTGCCCGCCGGGGTGGTCGCTATGGCTACACCTTC. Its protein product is CARRGGRYGYTF.

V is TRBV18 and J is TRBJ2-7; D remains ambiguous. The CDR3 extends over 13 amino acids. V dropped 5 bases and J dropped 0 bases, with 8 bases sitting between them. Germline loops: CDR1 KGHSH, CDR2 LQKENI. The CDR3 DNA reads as TGTGCCAGCTCATCAAGGAGCTCCTACGAGCAGTACTTC. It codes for CASSSRSSYEQYF.

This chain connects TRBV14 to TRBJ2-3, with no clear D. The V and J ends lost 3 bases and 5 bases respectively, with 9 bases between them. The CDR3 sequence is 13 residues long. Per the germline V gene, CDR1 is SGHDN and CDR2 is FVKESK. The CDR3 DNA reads TGTGCCAGCAGCCAGAACGGTAAAGATACGCAGTATTTT. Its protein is CASSQNGKDTQYF.

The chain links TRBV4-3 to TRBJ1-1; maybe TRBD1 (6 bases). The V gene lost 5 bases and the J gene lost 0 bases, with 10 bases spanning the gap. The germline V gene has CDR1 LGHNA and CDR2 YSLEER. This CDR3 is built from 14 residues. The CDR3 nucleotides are TGCGCCAGCAGCACCAGGGGTCTGAACACTGAAGCTTTCTTT. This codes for CASSTRGLNTEAFF.

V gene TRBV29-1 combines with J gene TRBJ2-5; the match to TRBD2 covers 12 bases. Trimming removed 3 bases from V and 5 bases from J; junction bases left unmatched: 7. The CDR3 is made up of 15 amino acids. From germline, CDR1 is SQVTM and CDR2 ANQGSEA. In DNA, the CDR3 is TGCAGCGTTGATTTGACTAGCGGGGGTGGTGAGACCCAGTACTTC. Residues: CSVDLTSGGGETQYF.

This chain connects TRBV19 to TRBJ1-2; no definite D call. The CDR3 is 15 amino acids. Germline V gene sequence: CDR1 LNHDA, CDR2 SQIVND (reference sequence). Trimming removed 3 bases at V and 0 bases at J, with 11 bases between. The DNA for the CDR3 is TGTGCCAGTAGTATGGAGACGAGGCCTAACTATGGCTACACCTTC. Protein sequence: CASSMETRPNYGYTF.

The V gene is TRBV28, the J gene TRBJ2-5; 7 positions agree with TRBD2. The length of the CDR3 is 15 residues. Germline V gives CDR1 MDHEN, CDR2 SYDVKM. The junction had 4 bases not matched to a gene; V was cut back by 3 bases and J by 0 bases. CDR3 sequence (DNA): TGTGCCAGCAGTTTGTCGGCGGGGGACCAAGAGACCCAGTACTTC. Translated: CASSLSAGDQETQYF.

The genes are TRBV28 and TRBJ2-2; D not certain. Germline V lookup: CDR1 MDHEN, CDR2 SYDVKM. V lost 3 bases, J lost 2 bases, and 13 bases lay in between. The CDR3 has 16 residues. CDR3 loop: CASSFFSITNTGELFF. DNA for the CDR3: TGTGCCAGCAGTTTTTTTTCCATAACAAACACCGGGGAGCTGTTTTTT.

CDR3 sequence: CAISTTGGAYEKLFF. CDR3 nucleotide sequence: TGTGCCATCAGTACTACAGGGGGCGCTTATGAAAAACTGTTTTTT. V is TRBV10-3 and J is TRBJ1-4; TRBD1 matches at 9 bases. This CDR3 has 15 amino acids. V dropped 5 bases and J dropped 6; count of bases not matched to a gene: 7. Germline CDR1 reads ENHRY; CDR2 reads SYGVKD.

CDR3 in DNA: TGCGCCAGCAGCCAAGCCAGGGGAAGTGAAGAAAAACTGTTTTTT. This gives the protein CASSQARGSEEKLFF. The chain is built from TRBV4-1 and TRBJ1-4, with TRBD1 as a possible D gene (6 bases). The CDR3 covers 15 residues. Trimming stripped 1 base from V and 8 bases from J, with 14 bases between. CDR1 is MGHRA and CDR2 is YSYEKL in the germline V gene.

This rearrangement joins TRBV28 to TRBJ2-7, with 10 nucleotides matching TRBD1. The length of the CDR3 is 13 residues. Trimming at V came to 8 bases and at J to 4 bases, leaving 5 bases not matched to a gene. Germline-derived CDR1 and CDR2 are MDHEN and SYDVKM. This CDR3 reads CASEPGQGYEQYF. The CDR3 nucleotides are TGTGCCAGCGAACCGGGACAGGGGTACGAGCAGTACTTC.

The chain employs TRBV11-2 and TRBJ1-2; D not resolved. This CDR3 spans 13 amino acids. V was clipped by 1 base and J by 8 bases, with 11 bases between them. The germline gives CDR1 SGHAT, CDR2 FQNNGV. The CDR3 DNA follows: TGTGCCAGCAGCTTAGCCCGGGTAGGAGGCTACACCTTC. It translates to CASSLARVGGYTF. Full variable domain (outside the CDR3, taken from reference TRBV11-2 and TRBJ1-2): EAGVAQSPRYKIIEKRQSVAFWCNPISGHATLYWYQQILGQGPKLLIQFQNNGVVDDSQLPKDRFSAERLKGVDSTLKIQPAKLEDSAVYLCASSLARVGGYTFGSGTRLTVV.

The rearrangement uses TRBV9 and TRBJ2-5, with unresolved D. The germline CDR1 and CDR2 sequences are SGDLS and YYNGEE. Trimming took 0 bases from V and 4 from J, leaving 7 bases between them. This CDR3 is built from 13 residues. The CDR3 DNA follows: TGTGCCAGCAGCGTAGGGCGAGGAGAGACCCAGTACTTC. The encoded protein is CASSVGRGETQYF.

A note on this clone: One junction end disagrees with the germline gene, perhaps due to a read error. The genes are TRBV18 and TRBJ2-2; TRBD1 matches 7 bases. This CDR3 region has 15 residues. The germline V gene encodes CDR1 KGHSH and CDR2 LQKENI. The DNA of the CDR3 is TGTGCCAGCTCACGATCGACAGGGAACGCCGGGGAGCTGTTTTTT. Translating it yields CASSRSTGNAGELFF.

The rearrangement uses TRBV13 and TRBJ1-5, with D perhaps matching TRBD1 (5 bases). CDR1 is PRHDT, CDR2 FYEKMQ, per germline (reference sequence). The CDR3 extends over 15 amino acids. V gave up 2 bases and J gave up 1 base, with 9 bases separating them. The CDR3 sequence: CASSLQGESNQPQHF. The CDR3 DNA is TGTGCCAGCAGCTTACAGGGCGAGAGCAATCAGCCCCAGCATTTT.

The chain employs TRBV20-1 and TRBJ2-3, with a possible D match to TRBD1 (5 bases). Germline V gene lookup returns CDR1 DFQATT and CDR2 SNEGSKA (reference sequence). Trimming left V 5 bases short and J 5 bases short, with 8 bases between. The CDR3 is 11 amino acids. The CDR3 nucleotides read TGCAGTGCTGCCAGGGTAGATACGCAGTATTTT. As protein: CSAARVDTQYF.

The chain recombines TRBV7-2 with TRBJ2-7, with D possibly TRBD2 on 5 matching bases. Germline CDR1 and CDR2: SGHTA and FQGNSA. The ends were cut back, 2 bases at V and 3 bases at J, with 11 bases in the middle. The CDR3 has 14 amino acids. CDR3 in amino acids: CASSLMLRDYEQYF. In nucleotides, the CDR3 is TGTGCCAGCAGCTTAATGTTACGGGACTACGAGCAGTACTTC.